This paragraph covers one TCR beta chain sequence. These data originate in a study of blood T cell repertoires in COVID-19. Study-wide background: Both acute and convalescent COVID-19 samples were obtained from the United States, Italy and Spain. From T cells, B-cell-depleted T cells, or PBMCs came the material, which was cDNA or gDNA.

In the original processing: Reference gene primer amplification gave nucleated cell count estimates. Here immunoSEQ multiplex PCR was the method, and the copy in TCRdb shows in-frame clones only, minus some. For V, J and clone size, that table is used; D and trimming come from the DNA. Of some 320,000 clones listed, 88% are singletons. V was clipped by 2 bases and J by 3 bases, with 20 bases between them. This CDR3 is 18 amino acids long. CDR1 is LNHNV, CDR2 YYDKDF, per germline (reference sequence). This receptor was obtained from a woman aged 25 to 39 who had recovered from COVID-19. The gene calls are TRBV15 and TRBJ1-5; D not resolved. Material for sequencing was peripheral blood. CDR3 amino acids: CATSRKMREGITNQPQHF. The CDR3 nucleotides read TGTGCCACCAGCAGAAAAATGAGGGAAGGGATTACCAATCAGCCCCAGCATTTT.